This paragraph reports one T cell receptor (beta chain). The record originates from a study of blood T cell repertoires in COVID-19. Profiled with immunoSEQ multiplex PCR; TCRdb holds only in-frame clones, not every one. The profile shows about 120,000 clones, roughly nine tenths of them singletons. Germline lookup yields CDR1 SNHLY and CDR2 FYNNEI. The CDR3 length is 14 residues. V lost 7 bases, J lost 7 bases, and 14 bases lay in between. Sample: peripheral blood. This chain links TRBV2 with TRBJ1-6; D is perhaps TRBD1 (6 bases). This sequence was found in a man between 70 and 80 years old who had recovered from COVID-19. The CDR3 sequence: CASKIFQGNSPLHF. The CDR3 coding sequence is TGTGCCAGCAAAATATTTCAGGGGAATTCACCCCTCCACTTT.